This T cell receptor (beta chain) derives from a study of molecular identifiers for immune sequencing clone quantification. The CD8+CD4-CCR7+CD45RA+ phenotype defined the sorted naive CD8 T cells. V lost 0 bases and J lost 4, with 17 bases in between. The length of the CDR3 is 17 residues. CDR1 and CDR2 from the germline V gene are SGHDT and YYEEEE. TCRdb re-called the PCR reads through MiXCR, storing one row per CDR3 protein. This sample has 40,000 to 65,000 distinct CDR3 sequences, with about a third found just once. The rearrangement joins TRBV5-6 to TRBJ2-1; D unclear. Sequenced: naive CD8+ T cells from blood, with Jurkat cell RNA spiked in. Noted subset: FACS-sorted CD8+CD4-CCR7+CD45RA+ naive T cells. This clonotype was obtained from a human donor in good health. Some libraries in this study had Jurkat cell RNA spiked in. CDR3 amino acids: CASSLDHFSKGYNEQFF. The CDR3 DNA reads TGTGCCAGCAGCTTGGATCATTTCTCAAAGGGTTACAATGAGCAGTTCTTC. Full variable domain (rest looked up from reference TRBV5-6 and TRBJ2-1): DAGVTQSPTHLIKTRGQQVTLRCSPKSGHDTVSWYQQALGQGPQFIFQYYEEEERQRGNFPDRFSGHQFPNYSSELNVNALLLGDSALYLCASSLDHFSKGYNEQFFGPGTRLTVL.